This entry lists 27 T cell receptor beta chains sequenced from one sample in a study of blood T cell repertoires in COVID-19. Libraries were prepared by immunoSEQ multiplex PCR; TCRdb keeps only in-frame clonotypes and omits some of them. The sample contains about 300,000 clones, roughly nine tenths of which appear only once. Input material: peripheral blood. These receptor sequences come from a man between 18 and 29 years old who had recovered from COVID-19.

The chain uses TRBV21-1 and TRBJ2-5; the table's D call of TRBD1 was not tested on the DNA. TRBV21-1 is a documented pseudogene. This CDR3 has 15 residues. The CDR3 spells CASSKVGTGGETQYF. In DNA, the CDR3 is TGTGCCAGCAGCAAAGTTGGGACAGGGGGGGAGACCCAGTACTTC.

The V gene is TRBV19, the J gene TRBJ2-1; no clear D. From germline, CDR1 is LNHDA and CDR2 SQIVND (reference sequence). V dropped 5 bases and J dropped 3 bases, with 8 bases sitting between them. CDR3 size: 13 residues. CDR3 region: CASSVPLYNEQFF. CDR3 bases: TGTGCCAGTAGTGTTCCCCTCTACAATGAGCAGTTCTTC.

The chain couples TRBV28 to TRBJ1-5; 9 nucleotides agree with TRBD1. Trimming at V came to 2 bases and at J to 6 bases, leaving 8 bases not matched to a gene. The CDR3 sequence is 16 residues long. Germline CDR1 MDHEN, CDR2 SYDVKM. CDR3: CASSLTGTGFVQPQHF. The CDR3 DNA reads TGTGCCAGCAGTTTAACCGGGACAGGGTTCGTTCAGCCCCAGCATTTT.

This clone was recorded once. The CDR3: CASSPRTGSSYEQYF. The CDR3 bases are TGTGCCAGCAGCCCCCGGACAGGGAGCTCCTACGAGCAGTACTTC. This sequence joins TRBV5-4 and TRBJ2-7; TRBD1 matches at 8 bases. The CDR3 totals 15 residues. Trimming at V came to 4 bases and at J to 0 bases, leaving 6 bases not matched to a gene. Germline V gene data show CDR1 as SGHNT and CDR2 as YYREEE (reference sequence).

The genes are TRBV6-1 and TRBJ2-2; D is unclear. The CDR3 consists of 15 residues. Germline V gene data show CDR1 as MNHNS and CDR2 as SASEGT. V gave up 2 bases and J gave up 4 bases, with 11 bases separating them. CDR3 protein: CASSELRLITGELFF. The CDR3 DNA is TGTGCCAGCAGTGAACTTAGACTGATCACCGGGGAGCTGTTTTTT.

Only one count was recorded for this clone. CDR3 region: CASSPGWYEQFF. CDR3 in DNA: TGTGCCAGCAGCCCGGGGTGGTATGAGCAGTTCTTC. V gene TRBV5-6 combines with J gene TRBJ2-1; weak D call: TRBD2 (5 bases). From germline, CDR1 is SGHDT and CDR2 YYEEEE. Trimming stripped 4 bases from V and 8 bases from J, with 10 bases between. This CDR3 contains 12 residues. Looking up the rest from reference TRBV5-6 and TRBJ2-1 gives the full variable domain: DAGVTQSPTHLIKTRGQQVTLRCSPKSGHDTVSWYQQALGQGPQFIFQYYEEEERQRGNFPDRFSGHQFPNYSSELNVNALLLGDSALYLCASSPGWYEQFFGPGTRLTVL.

The rearrangement uses TRBV24-1 and TRBJ1-2, with D unclear. The CDR3 extends over 12 amino acids. Germline-derived CDR1 and CDR2 are KGHDR and SFDVKD. V lost 3 bases, J lost 4 bases, and 5 bases lay in between. The CDR3 DNA follows: TGTGCCACCAGTGATCCCAGCTATGGCTACACCTTC. It translates to CATSDPSYGYTF.

The rearrangement uses TRBV6-5 and TRBJ1-5, with 8 positions matching TRBD1. This CDR3 spans 15 amino acids. J lost 4 bases, V lost 5 bases, and 7 bases had no gene match. CDR1 and CDR2 from the germline V gene are MNHEY and SVGAGI. CDR3 loop: CASSPRTGFNQPQHF. The CDR3 region has the DNA TGTGCCAGCAGTCCCAGGACAGGGTTTAATCAGCCCCAGCATTTT.

This sequence joins TRBV6-5 and TRBJ1-2, with D maybe TRBD1 (6 bases). V shed 1 base and J shed 8 bases, with 8 bases lying between them. Germline loops: CDR1 MNHEY, CDR2 SVGAGI. The CDR3 length is 12 residues. CDR3 protein: CASSYWQGGYTF. DNA for the CDR3: TGTGCCAGCAGTTACTGGCAGGGGGGCTACACCTTC.

The rearrangement uses TRBV6-6 and TRBJ1-4; the match to TRBD1 covers 8 bases. There are 14 residues in the CDR3. The ends lost 5 bases at V and 7 bases at J; junction bases unmatched: 6. Germline V gene sequence: CDR1 MNHNY, CDR2 SVGAGI (reference sequence). Here the CDR3 reads CASSPTGGFEKLFF. As DNA, the CDR3 is TGTGCCAGCAGTCCAACAGGGGGTTTTGAAAAACTGTTTTTT.

J is TRBJ2-7 and V is TRBV29-1; D is possibly TRBD2 (5 bases). The V gene's germline CDR1 is SQVTM and CDR2 ANQGSEA. This CDR3 has 13 residues. V lost 4 bases, J lost 3 bases, and 13 bases lay in between. In DNA form, the CDR3 reads TGCAGCGTTGCCCCCGAGGAGGTCTACGAGCAGTACTTC. It translates to CSVAPEEVYEQYF.

The chain has TRBV18 and TRBJ1-4; D ambiguous. The CDR3 is made up of 13 amino acids. Trimming took off 6 bases at V and 7 bases at J, with 12 bases between the two ends. The germline CDR1 and CDR2 sequences are KGHSH and LQKENI. CDR3 amino acids: CASSKGEGEKLFF. The CDR3, as DNA: TGTGCCAGCTCTAAGGGAGAGGGTGAAAAACTGTTTTTT.

V gene TRBV9 combines with J gene TRBJ1-2, with a tentative D call TRBD1 (5 bases). V lost 4 bases and J 8 bases, leaving 12 bases between the germline ends. This CDR3 has 12 residues. Looked up from germline, CDR1 is SGDLS and CDR2 is YYNGEE. CDR3 DNA: TGTGCCAGCAGCCTTGACAGTGGAGGCTACACCTTC. This encodes CASSLDSGGYTF.

The gene calls are TRBV7-2 and TRBJ2-7, with 13 positions matching TRBD2. The germline gives CDR1 SGHTA, CDR2 FQGNSA. The CDR3 loop spans 15 amino acids. The J segment lost 6 bases and the V segment lost 4 bases, leaving 6 bases of the junction unmatched. CDR3 residues: CASSSPGLAGFEQYF. The CDR3 DNA reads as TGTGCCAGCAGCTCGCCGGGACTAGCGGGATTCGAGCAGTACTTC. Drawing the rest from reference TRBV7-2 and TRBJ2-7, the complete variable domain is GAGVSQSPSNKVTEKGKDVELRCDPISGHTALYWYRQSLGQGLEFLIYFQGNSAPDKSGLPSDRFSAERTGGSVSTLTIQRTQQEDSAVYLCASSSPGLAGFEQYFGPGTRLTVT.

V is TRBV5-1 and J is TRBJ1-6; D might be TRBD1 (5 bases). V lost 4 bases and J 6 bases, leaving 20 bases between the germline ends. CDR3 size: 17 residues. CDR1 SGHRS and CDR2 YFSETQ come from the germline V gene. Written as DNA, the CDR3 is TGCGCCAGCAGCCCCTGGCCTCTCGGGCAGGGTAATTCACCCCTCCACTTT. Translating gives CASSPWPLGQGNSPLHF.

This clone was seen more than once but under ten times. The chain uses TRBV6-5 and TRBJ2-5; the match to TRBD2 covers 9 bases. The CDR3 spans 14 residues. The germline gives CDR1 MNHEY, CDR2 SVGAGI. V shed 10 bases, J shed 5 bases, and the junction held 11 bases outside the gene matches. This chain's CDR3 is CATSEAGGSETQYF. CDR3 coding DNA: TGTGCCACCTCCGAGGCGGGGGGGTCGGAGACCCAGTACTTC.

This chain uses TRBV12-3 or TRBV12-4 with TRBJ2-1; tentatively, D is TRBD2 (6 bases). This CDR3 region has 13 residues. V dropped 5 bases and J dropped 10 bases, with 15 bases sitting between them. The CDR3 loop reads CASSLGLGGEQFF. The DNA for the CDR3 is TGTGCCAGCAGTCTGGGACTGGGGGGAGAGCAGTTCTTC.

J is TRBJ1-1 and V is TRBV5-5; D is unclear. Between the trimmed V and J ends, which lost 0 bases and 6 bases, there was a span of 12 bases. The V gene's germline CDR1 is SGHKS and CDR2 YYEKEE (reference sequence). CDR3 length: 14 residues. In DNA form, the CDR3 reads TGTGCCAGCAGCTTGGGGGGAGGGAGCTCTGAAGCTTTCTTT. This translates into CASSLGGGSSEAFF. The complete variable domain, with remaining parts taken from reference TRBV5-5 and TRBJ1-1, reads DAGVTQSPTHLIKTRGQQVTLRCSPISGHKSVSWYQQVLGQGPQFIFQYYEKEERGRGNFPDRFSARQFPNYSSELNVNALLLGDSALYLCASSLGGGSSEAFFGQGTRLTVV.

The chain joins TRBV6-4 to TRBJ2-3, with TRBD1 identical over 12 bases. Per germline, CDR1 MRHNA and CDR2 SNTAGT. Germline trimming cut 6 bases from V and 3 bases from J; bases unmatched to any gene: 4. This CDR3 is 15 amino acids long. The CDR3 loop reads CASSRDRGLTDTQYF. In nucleotides, the CDR3 is TGTGCCAGCAGCCGGGACAGGGGGCTGACAGATACGCAGTATTTT.

This clone was detected only once. V usage is TRBV7-9 and J usage is TRBJ2-7; 9 bases fit TRBD1. CDR3 length: 14 residues. Per the germline V gene, CDR1 is SEHNR and CDR2 is FQNEAQ (reference sequence). Trimming removed 5 bases from V and 5 bases from J; junction bases left unmatched: 7. CDR3 DNA: TGTGCCAGCAGCCCGGGACAGGGTTTCGACGAGCAGTACTTC. Amino acid sequence: CASSPGQGFDEQYF. Complete variable domain (other parts from reference TRBV7-9 and TRBJ2-7): DTGVSQNPRHKITKRGQNVTFRCDPISEHNRLYWYRQTLGQGPEFLTYFQNEAQLEKSRLLSDRFSAERPKGSFSTLEIQRTEQGDSAMYLCASSPGQGFDEQYFGPGTRLTVT.

V is TRBV5-1 and J is TRBJ2-6; TRBD2 might be the D (6 bases). The CDR3 consists of 17 residues. With 4 bases removed from V and 4 bases from J, the gap between germline ends came to 18 bases. The germline V gene has CDR1 SGHRS and CDR2 YFSETQ. Here the CDR3 reads CASSIAGFLRGANVLTF. Here the CDR3 DNA reads TGCGCCAGCAGCATCGCGGGGTTCCTGAGGGGGGCCAACGTCCTGACTTTC.

This sequence joins TRBV15 and TRBJ1-2; TRBD1 aligns across 7 bases. The length of the CDR3 is 16 residues. Trimming at V came to 0 bases and at J to 3 bases, leaving 7 bases not matched to a gene. Per germline, CDR1 LNHNV and CDR2 YYDKDF (reference sequence). The CDR3 nucleotides read TGTGCCACCAGCAGAGATCGGCAGGGGGGTGACTATGGCTACACCTTC. Translated: CATSRDRQGGDYGYTF.

The chain links TRBV2 to TRBJ2-7; 11 bases line up with TRBD2. The length of the CDR3 is 16 residues. Germline CDR1 reads SNHLY; CDR2 reads FYNNEI. The trim removed 5 bases at V and 1 base at J, leaving 7 bases unmatched. CDR3: CASSFHGTSGSYEQYF. The CDR3 coding sequence is TGTGCCAGCAGTTTCCATGGGACTAGCGGATCCTACGAGCAGTACTTC. The whole variable domain, filled in from reference TRBV2 and TRBJ2-7, reads EPEVTQTPSHQVTQMGQEVILRCVPISNHLYFYWYRQILGQKVEFLVSFYNNEISEKSEIFDDQFSVERPDGSNFTLKIRSTKLEDSAMYFCASSFHGTSGSYEQYFGPGTRLTVT.

In regard to this clone: Relative to the germline gene, one junction end is altered; a read error may explain this. The rearrangement joins TRBV6-5 to TRBJ1-2; 8 bases agree with TRBD1. CDR1 and CDR2 (germline): MNHEY, SVGAGI. The CDR3 extends over 12 amino acids. In nucleotides, the CDR3 is TGTGCCAGCAGTACACCCCGACAGGGGTTAGCCTTC. This codes for CASSTPRQGLAF.

CDR3 sequence (DNA): TGTGCCAGTATGCCAGCGGGAGGCGAGCAGTACTTC. Amino acids: CASMPAGGEQYF. V gene TRBV19 combines with J gene TRBJ2-7; TRBD2 matches 9 bases. Germline V lookup: CDR1 LNHDA, CDR2 SQIVND (reference sequence). J lost 6 bases, V lost 7 bases, and 4 bases had no gene match. The length of the CDR3 is 12 residues.

As regards this clone: Other nucleotide sequences in the sample specify the same CDR3. The chain employs TRBV19 and TRBJ2-7; 8 nucleotides line up with TRBD1. The V segment lost 5 bases and the J segment 4 bases; nucleotides outside the gene matches: 4. Germline V gives CDR1 LNHDA, CDR2 SQIVND (reference sequence). There are 13 residues in the CDR3. In DNA, the CDR3 is TGTGCCAGTAGTCTTCAGGGGGCGTACGAGCAGTACTTC. This sequence encodes CASSLQGAYEQYF.

CDR3 region: CASAYPGSYEQYF. In DNA form, the CDR3 reads TGTGCCAGCGCCTACCCAGGTTCCTACGAGCAGTACTTC. V gene TRBV25-1 combines with J gene TRBJ2-7; D call uncertain. Between the trimmed V and J ends, which lost 8 bases and 1 base, there was a span of 12 bases. The CDR3 has 13 residues. Germline V lookup: CDR1 MGHDK, CDR2 SYGVNS.